This T cell receptor beta chain was observed in a study of T cells in localized non-small cell lung cancer. Study conclusions and caveats: Higher blood T cell density tracked longer overall survival. Adjacent uninvolved lung had the highest clonality, suggesting focused antigen responses.

As for this clone: Its antigen is as yet unknown.

Germline CDR1 SEHNR, CDR2 FQNEAQ (reference sequence). CDR3 length equals 14 residues. The germline V and J ends were trimmed by 2 bases and 4 bases, with 11 bases remaining between them. Only in-frame clones appear in the TCRdb table, and some are missing; sequencing was by immunoSEQ multiplex PCR. The sample shows approximately 31,000 clones, approximately 94% of them seen only once. The receptor comes from a woman aged 40-70 years with stage I lung adenocarcinoma. The chain recombines TRBV7-9 with TRBJ1-1, with D possibly matching TRBD1 (6 bases). The specimen comprised peripheral blood, sampled before any cancer treatment. In DNA form, the CDR3 reads TGTGCCAGCAGCTTAATAGGACAGCTCACTGAAGCTTTCTTT. Its translation: CASSLIGQLTEAFF.